A selection of T cell receptor beta chains follows, all from one sample in a study of graft-versus-host responses after intestinal transplantation. Their antigens remain unidentified. This table comes from immunoSEQ multiplex PCR, and its TCRdb copy is limited to in-frame clones, with some not included. Of tens of thousands of clones in the sample, 91% were seen once. Specimen: unstimulated CD4+ T cells sorted from spleen or lymph node cells, collected before intestinal transplant. The source is a human donor who received an intestinal transplant. The CDR3 runs from the conserved cysteine through the conserved F or W.

J gene: TRBJ1-1
V gene: TRBV27
CDR3 protein: CASSLFAYSEAFF

J gene: TRBJ2-3
V gene: TRBV5-1
CDR3 protein: CASYQRGTDTQYF

J gene: TRBJ1-3
V gene: TRBV18
CDR3 protein: CASSLANPTGLGGNTIYF

J gene: TRBJ2-7
V gene: TRBV7-6
CDR3 protein: CASSPRGTGPLYEQYF

J gene: TRBJ1-6
V gene: TRBV19
CDR3 protein: CASSKRDRLNSPLHF

J gene: TRBJ2-7
V gene: TRBV6-6
CDR3 protein: CASRGQTSYEQYF

J gene: TRBJ1-6
V gene: TRBV6-1
CDR3 protein: CATLLDSYNSPLHF

J gene: TRBJ1-2
V gene: TRBV21-1
CDR3 protein: CARNTNVPDTGGPPNYGYTF

J gene: TRBJ2-5
V gene: TRBV5-1
CDR3 protein: CASSSTGYFEETQYF

J gene: TRBJ2-7
V gene: TRBV29-1
CDR3 protein: CSVEDDGISYEQYF

J gene: TRBJ2-7
V gene: TRBV9
CDR3 protein: CASSSNTYGGEQYF

J gene: TRBJ2-7
V gene: TRBV18
CDR3 protein: CASTRTPATKYEQYF

J gene: TRBJ1-2
V gene: TRBV4-3
CDR3 protein: CASSQDRIGGYTF

J gene: TRBJ1-1
V gene: TRBV5-1
CDR3 protein: CASKEARPNTEAFF

J gene: TRBJ2-3
V gene: TRBV6-1
CDR3 protein: CASRNEGHLTDTQYF

J gene: TRBJ2-7
V gene: TRBV5-1
CDR3 protein: CASSNGTGGTYEQYF

J gene: TRBJ1-6
V gene: TRBV27
CDR3 protein: CASSLRDRDHSPLHF

J gene: TRBJ2-1
V gene: TRBV7-9
CDR3 protein: CASSQEGSSYNEQFF

J gene: TRBJ1-6
V gene: TRBV25-1
CDR3 protein: CASSESGGGSPLHF

J gene: TRBJ2-4
V gene: TRBV10-3
CDR3 protein: CATQTGVTKNIQYF

J gene: TRBJ1-4
V gene: TRBV30
CDR3 protein: CASELRGALNEKLFF

J gene: TRBJ1-5
V gene: TRBV29-1
CDR3 protein: CSVGTASSNQPQHF

J gene: TRBJ2-1
V gene: TRBV19
CDR3 protein: CASSIDRVHNEQFF

J gene: TRBJ1-3
V gene: TRBV19
CDR3 protein: CASSLWTGPASGNTIYF

J gene: TRBJ2-3
V gene: TRBV5-1
CDR3 protein: CASSASGGQDTQYF

J gene: TRBJ2-3
V gene: TRBV4-1
CDR3 protein: CASSQVGGLGTDTQYF

J gene: TRBJ1-2
V gene: TRBV18
CDR3 protein: CASSPPGQAFYGYTF

J gene: TRBJ2-7
V gene: TRBV14
CDR3 protein: CASSQGQPYEQYF

J gene: TRBJ1-3
V gene: TRBV5-1
CDR3 protein: CASSFDSSGNTIYF

J gene: TRBJ2-2
V gene: TRBV5-1
CDR3 protein: CASSLGGGAGTGELFF

J gene: TRBJ1-5
V gene: TRBV2
CDR3 protein: CASSEKDRDQPQHF

J gene: TRBJ1-1
V gene: TRBV4-3
CDR3 protein: CASSQSLRGTEAFF

J gene: TRBJ2-3
V gene: TRBV9
CDR3 protein: CASSVRTSGEASTDTQYF

J gene: TRBJ1-3
V gene: TRBV6-1
CDR3 protein: CASSLQGSSGNTIYF

J gene: TRBJ2-7
V gene: TRBV7-2
CDR3 protein: CASSLGDTYEQYF

J gene: TRBJ2-5
V gene: TRBV7-2
CDR3 protein: CASSPQQGQETQYF

J gene: TRBJ2-6
V gene: TRBV10-3
CDR3 protein: CAISGSGSGANVLTF

J gene: TRBJ2-7
V gene: TRBV19
CDR3 protein: CASSIRLDRALRYF

J gene: TRBJ1-5
V gene: TRBV6-5
CDR3 protein: CASSSTDTGGGQPQHF

J gene: TRBJ2-2
V gene: TRBV30
CDR3 protein: CAWSRPADTGELFF

J gene: TRBJ2-7
V gene: TRBV7-2
CDR3 protein: CASGTGIYEQYF

J gene: TRBJ2-7
V gene: TRBV2
CDR3 protein: CASSAGQGGSYEQYF

J gene: TRBJ2-1
V gene: TRBV2
CDR3 protein: CASSGLVGEQFF

J gene: TRBJ1-6
V gene: TRBV5-1
CDR3 protein: CASSTGQIEGNSPLHF

J gene: TRBJ1-1
V gene: TRBV5-1
CDR3 protein: CASSLVAGGTEAFF

J gene: TRBJ2-7
V gene: TRBV5-1
CDR3 protein: CASSLAVGTSNEQYF

J gene: TRBJ2-1
V gene: TRBV10-3
CDR3 protein: CAIRGPGTGYNEQFF

J gene: TRBJ2-4
V gene: TRBV11-2
CDR3 protein: CASSYLDSLAKNIQYF

J gene: TRBJ2-7
V gene: TRBV5-1
CDR3 protein: CASSLLAGSYEQYF

J gene: TRBJ2-2
V gene: TRBV14
CDR3 protein: CASSQLAGGPGELFF

J gene: TRBJ1-1
V gene: TRBV5-6
CDR3 protein: CASSLRGAAFF

J gene: TRBJ1-2
V gene: TRBV10-3
CDR3 protein: CAISATVEGAAF

J gene: TRBJ2-2
V gene: TRBV7-2
CDR3 protein: CASRTYSGGEAGELFF